This T cell receptor beta chain was sequenced for a study of CD8 T cells in Susac syndrome. Random hexamers were used to reverse transcribe an amount of 0.5 to 1 ug RNA. TCRdb ran MiXCR on the immunoSEQ multiplex PCR reads and lists one entry per CDR3 protein. The sample carries about 53,000 distinct CDR3 sequences, around 95% recorded once. The CDR3 loop spans 13 amino acids. The V gene end was trimmed by 6 bases and the J gene end by 5 bases; junction bases not matched to a gene: 6. The specimen was CD8+ T cells from PBMCs. The receptor was derived from a human donor with Susac syndrome. The gene calls are TRBV12-3 or TRBV12-4 and TRBJ2-5; TRBD1 matches at 7 bases. This chain's CDR3 is CASSQGDVETQYF. The CDR3 DNA reads TGTGCCAGCAGCCAGGGGGATGTGGAGACCCAGTACTTC.